This TCR beta chain was identified during a study of OX40 agonist ivuxolimab in advanced cancers. Points on this clone: As yet, its antigen is unknown.

The CDR3 has 14 amino acids. Trimming left V 5 bases short and J 4 bases short, with 11 bases between. The germline V gene has CDR1 LNHDA and CDR2 SQIVND (reference sequence). Study-wide points: On average, a greater number of expanded clones characterised CD8+ T cells relative to CD4+. Both blood CD4+ and CD8+ T cells showed clonal growth by week 6 at 0.1 to 3.0 mg/kg.

Profiled with immunoSEQ multiplex PCR; TCRdb holds only in-frame clones, not every one. The sample shows some 43,000 clones, around 86% of them seen only once. The sequenced sample was CD4+ or CD8+ T cells sorted from blood, obtained in a trial of the OX40 agonist ivuxolimab. The V and J genes are TRBV19 and TRBJ2-2; D possibly uses TRBD1 or TRBD2 (5 bases each). The clonotype was recovered from an adult with an advanced solid tumor such as melanoma, head and neck, liver or kidney cancer. In DNA form, the CDR3 reads TGTGCCAGTAGTCTCAGGGACGGCACCGGGGAGCTGTTTTTT. Translating it yields CASSLRDGTGELFF.